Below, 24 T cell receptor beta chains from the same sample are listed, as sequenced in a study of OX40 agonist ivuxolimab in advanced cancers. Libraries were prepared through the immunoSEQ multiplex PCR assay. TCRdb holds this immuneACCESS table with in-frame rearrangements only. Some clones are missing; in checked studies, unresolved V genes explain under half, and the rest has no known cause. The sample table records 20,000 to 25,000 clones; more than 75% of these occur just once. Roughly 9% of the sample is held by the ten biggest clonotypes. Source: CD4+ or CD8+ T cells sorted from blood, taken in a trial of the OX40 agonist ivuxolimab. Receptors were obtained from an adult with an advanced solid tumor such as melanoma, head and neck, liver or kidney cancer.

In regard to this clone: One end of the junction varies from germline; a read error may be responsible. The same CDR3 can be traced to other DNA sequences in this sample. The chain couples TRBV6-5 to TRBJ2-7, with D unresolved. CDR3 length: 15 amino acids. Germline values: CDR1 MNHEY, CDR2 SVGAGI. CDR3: CASSRPGQNFYEQYF. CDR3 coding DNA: TGCGCCAGCAGTCGCCCTGGCCAGAATTTCTACGAGCAGTACTTC.

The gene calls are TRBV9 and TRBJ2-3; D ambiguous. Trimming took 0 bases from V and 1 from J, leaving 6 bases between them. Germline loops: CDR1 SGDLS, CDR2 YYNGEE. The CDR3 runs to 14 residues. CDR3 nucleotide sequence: TGTGCCAGCAGCGTAGGACTCCGCACAGATACGCAGTATTTT. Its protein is CASSVGLRTDTQYF. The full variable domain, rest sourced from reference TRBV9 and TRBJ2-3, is DSGVTQTPKHLITATGQRVTLRCSPRSGDLSVYWYQQSLDQGLQFLIQYYNGEERAKGNILERFSAQQFPDLHSELNLSSLELGDSALYFCASSVGLRTDTQYFGPGTRLTVL.

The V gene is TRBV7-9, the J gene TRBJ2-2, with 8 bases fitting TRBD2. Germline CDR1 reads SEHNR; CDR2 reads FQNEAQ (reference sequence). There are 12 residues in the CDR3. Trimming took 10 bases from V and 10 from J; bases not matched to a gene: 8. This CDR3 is CATTPRGEELFF. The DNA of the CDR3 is TGTGCCACCACCCCGCGGGGGGAGGAGCTGTTTTTT.

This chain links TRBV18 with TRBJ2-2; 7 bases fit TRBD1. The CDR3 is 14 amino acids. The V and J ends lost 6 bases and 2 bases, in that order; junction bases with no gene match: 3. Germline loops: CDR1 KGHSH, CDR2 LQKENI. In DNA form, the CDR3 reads TGTGCCAGCTCGGACAGGACTAACACCGGGGAGCTGTTTTTT. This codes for CASSDRTNTGELFF.

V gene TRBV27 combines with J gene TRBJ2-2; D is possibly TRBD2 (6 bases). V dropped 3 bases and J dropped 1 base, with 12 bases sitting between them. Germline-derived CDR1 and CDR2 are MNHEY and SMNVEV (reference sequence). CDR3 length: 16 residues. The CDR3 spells CASSFGGLWNTGELFF. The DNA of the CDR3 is TGTGCCAGCAGTTTCGGGGGTCTTTGGAACACCGGGGAGCTGTTTTTT.

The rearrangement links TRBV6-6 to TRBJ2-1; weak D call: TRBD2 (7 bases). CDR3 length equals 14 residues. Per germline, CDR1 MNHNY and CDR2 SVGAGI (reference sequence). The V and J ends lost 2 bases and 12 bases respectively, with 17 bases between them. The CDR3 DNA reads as TGTGCCAGCAGTTACCCGTCCGGACTAGGGGGGCAGTTCTTC. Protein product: CASSYPSGLGGQFF.

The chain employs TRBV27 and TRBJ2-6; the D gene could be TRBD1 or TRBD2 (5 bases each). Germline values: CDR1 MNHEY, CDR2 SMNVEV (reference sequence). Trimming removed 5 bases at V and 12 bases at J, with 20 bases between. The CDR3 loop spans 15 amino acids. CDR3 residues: CASSTRTGPWVVLTF. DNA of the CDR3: TGTGCCAGCAGTACACGCACGGGGCCGTGGGTCGTCCTGACTTTC.

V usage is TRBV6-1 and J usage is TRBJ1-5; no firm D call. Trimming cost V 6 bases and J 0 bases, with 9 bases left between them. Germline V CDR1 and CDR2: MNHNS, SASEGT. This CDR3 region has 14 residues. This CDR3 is CASSLWFSNQPQHF. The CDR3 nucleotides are TGTGCCAGCAGCCTATGGTTTAGCAATCAGCCCCAGCATTTT.

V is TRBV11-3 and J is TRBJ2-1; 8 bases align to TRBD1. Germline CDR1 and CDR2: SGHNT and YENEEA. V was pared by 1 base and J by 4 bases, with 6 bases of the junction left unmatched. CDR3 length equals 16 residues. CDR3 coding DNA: TGTGCCAGCAGCTTAGGTCGGGACAGGACGTACAATGAGCAGTTCTTC. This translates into CASSLGRDRTYNEQFF. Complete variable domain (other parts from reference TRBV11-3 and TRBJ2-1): EAGVVQSPRYKIIEKKQPVAFWCNPISGHNTLYWYLQNLGQGPELLIRYENEEAVDDSQLPKDRFSAERLKGVDSTLKIQPAELGDSAVYLCASSLGRDRTYNEQFFGPGTRLTVL.

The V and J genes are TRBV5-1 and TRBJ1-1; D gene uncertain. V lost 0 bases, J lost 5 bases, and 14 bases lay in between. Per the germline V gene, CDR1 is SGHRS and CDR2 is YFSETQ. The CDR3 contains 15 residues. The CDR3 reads CASSLAEGKGTEAFF. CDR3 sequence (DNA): TGCGCCAGCAGCTTGGCCGAAGGGAAGGGAACTGAAGCTTTCTTT.

CDR3 protein: CASSFRDGGANIQYF. The CDR3, as DNA: TGCGCCAGCAGTTTCCGGGACGGGGGGGCCAACATTCAGTACTTC. The chain joins TRBV5-1 to TRBJ2-4, with 8 bases matching TRBD2. V lost 5 bases, J lost 7 bases, and 11 bases stayed unmatched. CDR1 and CDR2 from the germline V gene are SGHRS and YFSETQ. The CDR3 extends over 15 amino acids. Complete variable domain (other parts from reference TRBV5-1 and TRBJ2-4): KAGVTQTPRYLIKTRGQQVTLSCSPISGHRSVSWYQQTPGQGLQFLFEYFSETQRNKGNFPGRFSGRQFSNSRSEMNVSTLELGDSALYLCASSFRDGGANIQYFGAGTRLSVL.

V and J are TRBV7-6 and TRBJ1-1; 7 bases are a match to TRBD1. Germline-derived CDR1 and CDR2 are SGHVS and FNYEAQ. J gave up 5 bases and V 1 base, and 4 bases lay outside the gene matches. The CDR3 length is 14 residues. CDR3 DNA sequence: TGTGCCAGCAGCTTAGGGGACAGAAGAACTGAAGCTTTCTTT. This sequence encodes CASSLGDRRTEAFF. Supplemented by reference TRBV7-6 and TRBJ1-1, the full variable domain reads GAGVSQSPRYKVTKRGQDVALRCDPISGHVSLYWYRQALGQGPEFLTYFNYEAQQDKSGLPNDRFSAERPEGSISTLTIQRTEQRDSAMYRCASSLGDRRTEAFFGQGTRLTVV.

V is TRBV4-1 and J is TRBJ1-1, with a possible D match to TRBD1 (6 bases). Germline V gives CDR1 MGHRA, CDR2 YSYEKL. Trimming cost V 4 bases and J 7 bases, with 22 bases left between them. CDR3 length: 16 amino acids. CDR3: CASSPPRGSPGIEAFF. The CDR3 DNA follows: TGCGCCAGCAGCCCCCCCAGGGGCTCACCGGGGATTGAAGCTTTCTTT.

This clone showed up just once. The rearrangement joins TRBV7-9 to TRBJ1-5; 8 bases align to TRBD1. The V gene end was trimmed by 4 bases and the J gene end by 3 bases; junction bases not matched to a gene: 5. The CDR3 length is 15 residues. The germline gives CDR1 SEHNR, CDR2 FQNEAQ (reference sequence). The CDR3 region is CASSSDRVHNQPQHF. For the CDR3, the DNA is TGTGCCAGCAGCTCGGACAGGGTGCACAATCAGCCCCAGCATTTT.

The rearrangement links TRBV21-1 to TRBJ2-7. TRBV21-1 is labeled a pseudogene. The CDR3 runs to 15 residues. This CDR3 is CASSRGCRSSYEQYF. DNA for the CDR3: TGTGCCAGCAGCAGGGGGTGCAGGAGCTCCTACGAGCAGTACTTC.

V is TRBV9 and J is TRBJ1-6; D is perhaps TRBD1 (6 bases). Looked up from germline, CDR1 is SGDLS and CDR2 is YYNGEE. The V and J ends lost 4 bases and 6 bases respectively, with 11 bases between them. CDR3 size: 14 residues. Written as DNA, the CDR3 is TGTGCCAGCAGCCGGGAGGGGGTTAATTCACCCCTCCACTTT. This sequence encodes CASSREGVNSPLHF.

As DNA, the CDR3 is TGTGCCAGCAGACAAGGGGGGGGGAACGAAAAACTGTTTTTT. It specifies CASRQGGGNEKLFF. V and J are TRBV7-9 and TRBJ1-4; TRBD1 might be the D (6 bases). The CDR3 sequence is 14 residues long. CDR1 and CDR2 (germline): SEHNR, FQNEAQ (reference sequence). V was trimmed by 6 bases and J by 8 bases, leaving 16 bases between them.

DNA of the CDR3: TGTGCCAGTAGTATAGTTGGAAGGGGGGGGAAAACTGAAGCTTTCTTT. It encodes CASSIVGRGGKTEAFF. The chain employs TRBV19 and TRBJ1-1; D is possibly TRBD1 (6 bases). This CDR3 comprises 16 residues. Trimming took off 1 base at V and 5 bases at J, with 17 bases between the two ends. The germline V gene has CDR1 LNHDA and CDR2 SQIVND (reference sequence).

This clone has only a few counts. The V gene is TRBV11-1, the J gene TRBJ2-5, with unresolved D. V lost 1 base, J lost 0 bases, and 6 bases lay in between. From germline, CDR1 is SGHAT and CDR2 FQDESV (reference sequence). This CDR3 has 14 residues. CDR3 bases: TGTGCCAGCAGCTTAGGGTGGTACCAAGAGACCCAGTACTTC. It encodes CASSLGWYQETQYF.

The CDR3 region is CASSIDGNTEAFF. CDR3 DNA sequence: TGTGCCAGTAGTATAGATGGGAACACTGAAGCTTTCTTT. The V call is TRBV19, the J call TRBJ1-1; D not certain. The CDR3 covers 13 residues. Deletions cut 0 bases from V and 1 base from J, with 3 bases between. The V gene's germline CDR1 is LNHDA and CDR2 SQIVND (reference sequence). Full variable domain (missing parts from reference TRBV19 and TRBJ1-1): DGGITQSPKYLFRKEGQNVTLSCEQNLNHDAMYWYRQDPGQGLRLIYYSQIVNDFQKGDIAEGYSVSREKKESFPLTVTSAQKNPTAFYLCASSIDGNTEAFFGQGTRLTVV.

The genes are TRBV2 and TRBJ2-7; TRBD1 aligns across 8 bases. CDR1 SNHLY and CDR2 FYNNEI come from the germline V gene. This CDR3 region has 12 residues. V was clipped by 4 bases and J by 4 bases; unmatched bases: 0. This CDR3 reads CASSGTGYEQYF. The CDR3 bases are TGTGCCAGCAGTGGGACAGGGTACGAGCAGTACTTC. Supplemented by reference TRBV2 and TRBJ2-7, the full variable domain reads EPEVTQTPSHQVTQMGQEVILRCVPISNHLYFYWYRQILGQKVEFLVSFYNNEISEKSEIFDDQFSVERPDGSNFTLKIRSTKLEDSAMYFCASSGTGYEQYFGPGTRLTVT.

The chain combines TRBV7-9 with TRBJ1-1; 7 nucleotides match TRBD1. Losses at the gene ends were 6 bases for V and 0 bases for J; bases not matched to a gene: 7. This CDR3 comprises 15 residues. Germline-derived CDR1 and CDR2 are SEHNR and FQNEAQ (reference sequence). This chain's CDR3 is CASRKLGGMNTEAFF. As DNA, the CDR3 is TGTGCCAGCAGAAAACTAGGGGGCATGAACACTGAAGCTTTCTTT.

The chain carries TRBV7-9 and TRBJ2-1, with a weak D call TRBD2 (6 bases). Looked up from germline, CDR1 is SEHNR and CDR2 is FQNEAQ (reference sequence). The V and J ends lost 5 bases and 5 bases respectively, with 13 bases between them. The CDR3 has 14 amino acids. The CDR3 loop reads CASSPPGLDNEQFF. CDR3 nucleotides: TGTGCCAGCAGCCCCCCGGGACTTGACAATGAGCAGTTCTTC.

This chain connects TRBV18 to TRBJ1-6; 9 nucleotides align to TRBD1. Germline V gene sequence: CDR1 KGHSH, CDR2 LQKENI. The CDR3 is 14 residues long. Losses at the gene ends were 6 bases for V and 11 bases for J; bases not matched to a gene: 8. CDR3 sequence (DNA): TGTGCCAGCTCGGACCGGGACAGGGTTCCACCCCTCCACTTT. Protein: CASSDRDRVPPLHF. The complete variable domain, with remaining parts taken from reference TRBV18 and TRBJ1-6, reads NAGVMQNPRHLVRRRGQEARLRCSPMKGHSHVYWYRQLPEEGLKFMVYLQKENIIDESGMPKERFSAEFPKEGPSILRIQQVVRGDSAAYFCASSDRDRVPPLHFGNGTRLTVT.